The subject of this entry is one T cell receptor (beta chain). The data are from a study of blood T cell repertoires in COVID-19. The CDR3 contains 16 residues. The germline V gene encodes CDR1 KGHDR and CDR2 SFDVKD. J was trimmed by 4 bases and V by 2 bases; bases with no gene match: 6. The method was immunoSEQ multiplex PCR; TCRdb's version includes in-frame clones alone and lacks a portion of them. The profile shows under 250,000 clones, about 83% of them singletons. This chain links TRBV24-1 with TRBJ1-2, with 10 bases that match TRBD1. The specimen was peripheral blood. The TCR originated in a man aged 35-49 years with active or convalescent COVID-19. The CDR3 spells CATSDSTGTGVYGYTF. The CDR3 DNA reads TGTGCCACCAGTGATTCCACCGGGACAGGGGTCTATGGCTACACCTTC.